The T cell receptor beta chain under discussion was sequenced for a study of T cell repertoires in cytomegalovirus infection. Study as a whole: The public TCR beta signatures pointed to both CMV infection and matching HLA type. Points from the study as a whole: HLA-C-restricted CMV clonotypes gave the most frequent clonotype in two of eight donors.

TCRdb re-called the reads with MiXCR, one entry per CDR3 protein. The data show fewer than 900,000 distinct CDR3 sequences, roughly 29% seen once. This clonotype was counted many times. What it binds is unknown. This CDR3 contains 15 residues. The V end was cut by 5 bases, the J end by 6 bases, with 20 bases between. Germline CDR1 is SGHVS and CDR2 is FNYEAQ. The chain employs TRBV7-6 and TRBJ2-7; the D gene could be TRBD1 or TRBD2 (5 bases each). The sample in question was cultured CD8+ T cells from PBMCs, obtained from culture after CMV antigen stimulation. This clonotype was obtained from a human donor in good health (CMV status not recorded). Some clones in this sample may be carry-over from other donors' samples. CDR3 protein: CASSLSGNLQGEQYF. CDR3 DNA: TGTGCCAGCAGCCTATCGGGAAATCTTCAGGGCGAGCAGTACTTC.